The rows below give T cell receptor beta chains drawn from one sample of a study of blood T cell repertoires in COVID-19. The assay was immunoSEQ multiplex PCR, and TCRdb's table has in-frame clones only and misses some. The sample includes 100,000 to 150,000 clones, approximately 88% of them seen just once. The source material was peripheral blood. The receptors were gathered from a woman of 80 years or more with acute or convalescent COVID-19. The CDR3 runs from the conserved cysteine through the conserved F or W. Each record gives: clone size, J gene, V gene, D gene, CDR3 length, CDR3 DNA, CDR3 protein. A D gene is named only where the DNA matches it firmly. Size is omitted from some rows. Given values are once, few, many or a class for expanded clones.

.,TRBJ1-3,TRBV18,.,19,TGTGCCAGCTCACCTCGCACTCAAGCGGGGACCTCCTCTGGAAACACCATATATTTT,CASSPRTQAGTSSGNTIYF
.,TRBJ1-5,TRBV6-5,TRBD1,14,TGTGCCAGCAGTTCCGGGACAGCCTATCGGCCCCAGCATTTT,CASSSGTAYRPQHF
once,TRBJ1-4,TRBV7-2,.,16,TGTGCCAGCAGCTTAGGGTGGGGCGCCAGCAATGAAAAACTGTTTTTT,CASSLGWGASNEKLFF
.,TRBJ1-3,TRBV29-1,TRBD1,13,TGCAGCGTTGGGCAGGGGGGTGGAAACACCATATATTTT,CSVGQGGGNTIYF
.,TRBJ1-5,TRBV6-2/TRBV6-3,.,15,TGTGCCAGCAGTTACCTCATAGCGAGCAATCAGCCCCAGCATTTT,CASSYLIASNQPQHF
.,TRBJ2-1,TRBV18,TRBD1,16,TGTGCCAGCTCACCGCGCCGGGACAGGGCGTACAATGAGCAGTTCTTC,CASSPRRDRAYNEQFF
.,TRBJ2-3,TRBV29-1,TRBD2,11,TGCAGCGTTCGGGGGGGCAATACGCAGTATTTT,CSVRGGNTQYF
.,TRBJ2-5,TRBV24-1,TRBD1,20,TGTGCCACCAGTGATTTAGTTCGAAAATGCCGGGACAGGGGAATCGAGACCCAGTACTTC,CATSDLVRKCRDRGIETQYF
.,TRBJ2-1,TRBV5-1,.,16,TGCGCCAGCAGCTCGCAGGGCTCGGGCTCCTACAATGAGCAGTTCTTC,CASSSQGSGSYNEQFF
.,TRBJ1-5,TRBV5-6,.,16,TGTGCCAGCAGCTTGATGGCAGGGAATAGCAATCAGCCCCAGCATTTT,CASSLMAGNSNQPQHF
.,TRBJ2-1,TRBV15,TRBD2,16,TGTGCCACCAGCAGAGATCTGGTGGGACTATACAATGAGCAGTTCTTC,CATSRDLVGLYNEQFF
.,TRBJ1-6,TRBV7-8,.,15,TGTGCCAGCAGCCCAAGAGGGGGCTATAATTCACCCCTCCACTTT,CASSPRGGYNSPLHF
.,TRBJ2-3,TRBV5-1,.,16,TGCGCCAGCAGCTTGATTTCGTCCCAGGGTGCAGATACGCAGTATTTT,CASSLISSQGADTQYF
.,TRBJ2-3,TRBV18,TRBD1,18,TGTGCCAGCTCTTCCGGACAGGCCCAAAGGTCCAGCACAGATACGCAGTATTTT,CASSSGQAQRSSTDTQYF
once,TRBJ2-1,TRBV27,TRBD1,15,TGTGCCAGCAGAGGACAGGGAGTTTCCTACAATGAGCAGTTCTTC,CASRGQGVSYNEQFF
.,TRBJ2-7,TRBV5-6,TRBD2,15,TGTGCCAGCAGCGGGAGGACTAGCGGAGTGGTGGAGCAGTACTTC,CASSGRTSGVVEQYF
.,TRBJ1-6,TRBV24-1,.,13,TGTGCCACCAGTGAGAGGGCCAATTCACCCCTCCACTTT,CATSERANSPLHF
.,TRBJ2-5,TRBV5-1,TRBD1,14,TGCGCCAGCCGACGGGACAGGGGTGCAGAGACCCAGTACTTC,CASRRDRGAETQYF
.,TRBJ2-6,TRBV25-1,.,17,TGTGCCAGCAGTAAGGACAAGGGTAAGTCTGGGGCCAACGTCCTGACTTTC,CASSKDKGKSGANVLTF
.,TRBJ2-2,TRBV9,TRBD2,17,TGTGCCAGCAGCTCGAGGGGGACTAGCGGTTACACCGGGGAGCTGTTTTTT,CASSSRGTSGYTGELFF
.,TRBJ2-7,TRBV21-1,.,17,TGTGCCAGCAGCAAAGCCCTCAACTGGACAGGGGGCTACGAGCAGTACTTC,CASSKALNWTGGYEQYF
.,TRBJ2-3,TRBV30,TRBD2,15,TGTGCCTGGAGTGTCTATAGCGGGGGCACAGATACGCAGTATTTT,CAWSVYSGGTDTQYF
.,TRBJ2-7,TRBV27,TRBD2,14,TGTGCCACGAGACTAGCGGGAGGTTCTAACGAGCAGTACTTC,CATRLAGGSNEQYF
.,TRBJ2-5,TRBV21-1,.,15,TGTGCCAGCATTGTGGCCCCGGAGGACCAAGAGACCCAGTACTTC,CASIVAPEDQETQYF
.,TRBJ1-1,TRBV7-2,.,13,TGTGCCAGCAGCTTAGCCCGGGGGACTGAAGCTTTCTTT,CASSLARGTEAFF
.,TRBJ2-2,TRBV5-1,.,16,TGCGCCAGCAGCTCGGATCGGGTACTGAACACCGGGGAGCTGTTTTTT,CASSSDRVLNTGELFF
.,TRBJ2-7,TRBV20-1,.,11,TGCAGTGCTAGAGATAGCTACGAGCAGTACTTC,CSARDSYEQYF
.,TRBJ2-3,TRBV6-5,TRBD2,15,TGTGCCAGCAGACTAAGCGGGAGCTCCTTCCATACGCAGTATTTT,CASRLSGSSFHTQYF
.,TRBJ1-4,TRBV5-1,.,14,TGCGCCAGCAGCTTGGGACAGGAAAATGACAAACTGTTTTTT,CASSLGQENDKLFF
.,TRBJ2-5,TRBV18,.,15,TGTGCCAGCTCACCCACCAGAGCGAGCCAAGAGACCCAGTACTTC,CASSPTRASQETQYF
.,TRBJ2-2,TRBV7-2,TRBD2,16,TGTGCCAGCAGCGAGACGGGGCTAGCGGGCTCCGGGGAGCTGTTTTTT,CASSETGLAGSGELFF
.,TRBJ2-3,TRBV5-1,TRBD2,15,TGCGCCAGCAGCTCGGTGGGGGGGATGACAGATACGCAGTATTTT,CASSSVGGMTDTQYF
.,TRBJ1-2,TRBV18,TRBD1,15,TGTGCCAGCTCACCACCTGGGACAGCTATCTATGGCTACACCTTC,CASSPPGTAIYGYTF
.,TRBJ1-1,TRBV3-1/TRBV3-2,TRBD1,13,TGTGCCAGCAGCCAACTACAGGGGGCTGAAGCTTTCTTT,CASSQLQGAEAFF
.,TRBJ1-2,TRBV3-1/TRBV3-2,.,14,TGTGCCAGCAGCACTAGTCCGGACTCCTATGGCTACACCTTC,CASSTSPDSYGYTF
.,TRBJ2-7,TRBV18,TRBD1,15,TGTGCCAGCTCACCAGGGACAGTTTCCTCCTACGAGCAGTACTTC,CASSPGTVSSYEQYF
once,TRBJ2-5,TRBV4-3,TRBD2,16,TGCGCCAGCAGCCAAGGGCGGGGGGTAATCGTGGAGACCCAGTACTTC,CASSQGRGVIVETQYF
once,TRBJ2-7,TRBV2,.,15,TGTGCCAGCGGGTTAGGGGCAGAGTCCTCCTACGAGCAGTACTTC,CASGLGAESSYEQYF
.,TRBJ1-4,TRBV6-2/TRBV6-3,.,14,TGTGCCAGCAGTTATAACAGGAATAATGAAAAACTGTTTTTT,CASSYNRNNEKLFF
many,TRBJ1-6,TRBV7-8,.,13,TGTGCCAGCAGCCGCGCAGGAAAATCACCCCTCCACTTT,CASSRAGKSPLHF
.,TRBJ2-3,TRBV5-1,.,14,TGCGCCAGCAGCCCTAAGGGGTACACAGATACGCAGTATTTT,CASSPKGYTDTQYF
.,TRBJ1-5,TRBV12-5,.,13,TGTGCTAGTGGTTTGAACGAGGGTCAGCCCCAGCATTTT,CASGLNEGQPQHF
many,TRBJ1-6,TRBV19,TRBD1,16,TGTGCCAGTAGTACAGCCCCGGGACAGTTAAATTCACCCCTCCACTTT,CASSTAPGQLNSPLHF
few,TRBJ1-2,TRBV29-1,TRBD1,14,TGCAGCGTTGAAGAGACAGGGTTGAACTATGGCTACACCTTC,CSVEETGLNYGYTF
many,TRBJ2-1,TRBV12-5,.,19,TGTGCTAGTGGTTTGCCTTACCAACGACAGGAGAGCTCCTACAATGAGCAGTTCTTC,CASGLPYQRQESSYNEQFF
.,TRBJ2-1,TRBV6-5,.,15,TGTGCCAGCAGTTATGATGCGATCTCCTACAATGAGCAGTTCTTC,CASSYDAISYNEQFF
few,TRBJ1-1,TRBV6-5,.,13,TGTGCCAGCAGTAAGCTAGGAGGGGCCTCTGCTTTCTTT,CASSKLGGASAFF
few,TRBJ2-1,TRBV5-6,TRBD2,18,TGTGCCAGCAGCTTAGGTCTAGCGGGAGGGCGACGCTACAATGAGCAGTTCTTC,CASSLGLAGGRRYNEQFF
.,TRBJ1-2,TRBV29-1,.,14,TGCAGCGTTGATAGCCAGGGGAAATTCTATGGCTACACCTTC,CSVDSQGKFYGYTF
.,TRBJ2-7,TRBV2,.,15,TGTGCCAGCAGTGAGGACAGAACGACAAGCTACGAGCAGTACTTC,CASSEDRTTSYEQYF
.,TRBJ1-4,TRBV6-5,.,14,TGTGCCAGCAGTTACGGGCAGGGTGGAGAAAAACTGTTTTTT,CASSYGQGGEKLFF